This TCR beta chain was retrieved from a study of control samples from healthy donors and cancer patients. Profiling relied on immunoSEQ multiplex PCR, and the TCRdb table lists in-frame clones only, not all of them. The sample includes about 160,000 clones, around nine tenths of them seen just once. The CDR3 extends over 13 amino acids. The V gene end was trimmed by 8 bases and the J gene end by 9 bases; junction bases not matched to a gene: 10. Germline V lookup: CDR1 MNHEY, CDR2 SVGAGI. This clone was picked up a small number of times. Sequencing input: blood. The sequence was obtained from a man aged 25 to 40 in good health. This chain connects TRBV6-5 to TRBJ2-1; 7 bases line up with TRBD2. DNA for the CDR3: TGTGCCAGCCGGAGGCGGGAGTTCAGTGAGCAGTTCTTC. Its translation: CASRRREFSEQFF.